A selection of T cell receptor beta chains follows, all from one sample in a study of OX40 agonist ivuxolimab in advanced cancers. The repertoire was sequenced with immunoSEQ multiplex PCR; TCRdb's copy has only in-frame clones and lacks some. There are around 33,000 clones in the sample; over 80% occur only once, and about a fifth lies in the top ten. Specimen: CD4+ or CD8+ T cells sorted from blood, collected in a trial of the OX40 agonist ivuxolimab. The receptors shown here come from an adult with an advanced solid tumor such as melanoma, head and neck, liver or kidney cancer. The CDR3 runs from the conserved cysteine through the conserved F or W. Fields, in order: J gene, clone size, V gene, D gene, CDR3 protein, CDR3 DNA. A D gene is named only where the DNA matches it firmly. Rows may omit the clone size; those that give it use once, few, many or a size class.

>TRBJ2-7|-|TRBV28|TRBD1
CASSSRQGGLYEQYF
TGTGCCAGCAGTTCCCGACAGGGGGGACTCTACGAGCAGTACTTC
>TRBJ2-7|-|TRBV30|TRBD1
CAWSAPRDRVLSF
TGTGCCTGGAGTGCCCCCCGGGACAGGGTGTTGTCCTTC
>TRBJ2-1|-|TRBV27|-
CASSQTVSYNEQFF
TGTGCCAGCAGCCAGACCGTTTCCTACAATGAGCAGTTCTTC
>TRBJ2-2|-|TRBV28|-
CASSGGHRTGELFF
TGTGCCAGCAGTGGGGGACACAGAACCGGGGAGCTGTTTTTT
>TRBJ1-5|-|TRBV6-1|-
CASSELISGNNQPQHF
TGTGCCAGCAGTGAATTAATTTCAGGAAACAATCAGCCCCAGCATTTT
>TRBJ2-2|-|TRBV10-3|TRBD2
CAITAGVENTGELFF
TGTGCCATCACCGCGGGAGTTGAGAACACCGGGGAGCTGTTTTTT
>TRBJ1-5|once|TRBV27|-
CATGQFSNQPQHF
TGTGCCACGGGTCAGTTTAGCAATCAGCCCCAGCATTTT
>TRBJ1-1|-|TRBV5-1|-
CASSLVQGEPEAFF
TGCGCCAGCAGCTTGGTACAGGGCGAACCTGAAGCTTTCTTT
>TRBJ2-1|-|TRBV4-2|-
CASSHPGVAEQFF
TGTGCCAGCAGCCACCCGGGGGTTGCTGAGCAGTTCTTC
>TRBJ2-7|once|TRBV27|-
CASSLLTGRYEQYF
TGTGCCAGCAGTTTATTAACGGGGAGATACGAGCAGTACTTC
>TRBJ2-5|-|TRBV7-9|-
CASSLGGQLQETQYF
TGTGCCAGCAGCTTAGGCGGACAGCTCCAAGAGACCCAGTACTTC
>TRBJ2-1|-|TRBV21-1|-
CAFGTRYLNEQFF
TGTGCCTTTGGGACCAGATACCTCAATGAGCAGTTCTTC
>TRBJ2-6|-|TRBV5-6|-
CASSLEGSGANVLTF
TGTGCCAGCAGCTTGGAGGGATCTGGGGCCAACGTCCTGACTTTC
>TRBJ1-1|-|TRBV28|TRBD1
CASSLAGGWTEAFF
TGTGCCAGCAGTTTAGCAGGGGGCTGGACTGAAGCTTTCTTT
>TRBJ2-3|-|TRBV19|-
CASKYRARSLTDTQYF
TGTGCCAGCAAGTATCGGGCCAGGAGTCTCACAGATACGCAGTATTTT
>TRBJ2-4|-|TRBV14|-
CASSQGGAKNIQYF
TGTGCCAGCAGCCAAGGGGGAGCCAAAAACATTCAGTACTTC
>TRBJ1-1|-|TRBV28|-
CASSITGFDTEAFF
TGTGCCAGCAGTATAACAGGGTTTGACACTGAAGCTTTCTTT
>TRBJ1-1|-|TRBV28|-
CASNTHTGTEAFF
TGTGCCAGCAATACTCACACGGGTACTGAAGCTTTCTTT